Below, 6 T cell receptor beta chains from the same sample are listed, as sequenced in a study of cytomegalovirus exposure and HLA in healthy donors. Primers: 60 Vbeta forward and 13 Jbeta reverse. The data were produced by immunoSEQ multiplex PCR, yet TCRdb's version contains in-frame clones alone and is incomplete. In the table there are roughly 200,000 clones, around 77% of which are singletons. Source material: PBMCs. The receptors originated from a woman aged 25 to 45 in good health and CMV-seronegative.

This chain connects TRBV14 to TRBJ2-2; 13 bases are shared with TRBD2. The CDR3 covers 16 residues. Trimming took 3 bases from V and 6 from J; bases not matched to a gene: 4. Germline values: CDR1 SGHDN, CDR2 FVKESK. CDR3 bases: TGTGCCAGCAGCCAGGGACTAGCGGGACGGTCCGGGGAGCTGTTTTTT. Protein product: CASSQGLAGRSGELFF. Based on the CDR3 plus reference TRBV14 and TRBJ2-2, the full variable domain is EAGVTQFPSHSVIEKGQTVTLRCDPISGHDNLYWYRRVMGKEIKFLLHFVKESKQDESGMPNNRFLAERTGGTYSTLKVQPAELEDSGVYFCASSQGLAGRSGELFFGEGSRLTVL.

The genes are TRBV30 and TRBJ2-7, with D possibly being TRBD1 (6 bases). The CDR3 consists of 12 residues. Per germline, CDR1 GTSNPN and CDR2 SVGIG (reference sequence). With 4 bases removed from V and 1 base from J, the gap between germline ends came to 8 bases. Written as DNA, the CDR3 is TGTGCCTGGACGGACAGTTCCTACGAGCAGTACTTC. Protein: CAWTDSSYEQYF.

This clone appeared a few times. V usage is TRBV7-9 and J usage is TRBJ2-7, with 8 positions matching TRBD2. Germline V lookup: CDR1 SEHNR, CDR2 FQNEAQ (reference sequence). The CDR3 spans 13 residues. Trimming at V came to 7 bases and at J to 7 bases, leaving 9 bases not matched to a gene. Here the CDR3 DNA reads TGTGCCAGCACCGAACCCGGGGGGGAAGAGCAGTACTTC. Its translation: CASTEPGGEEQYF.

This clone has just one count. The V and J genes are TRBV18 and TRBJ1-2, with a weak D call TRBD1 (6 bases). The germline V and J ends were trimmed by 2 bases and 7 bases, with 14 bases remaining between them. CDR3 length: 14 amino acids. Germline V CDR1 and CDR2: KGHSH, LQKENI. Written as DNA, the CDR3 is TGTGCCAGCTCACCAGGGGCAGGGGATGGTGGCTACACCTTC. Protein sequence: CASSPGAGDGGYTF.

The chain links TRBV5-4 to TRBJ1-2; TRBD1 aligns across 9 bases. Germline CDR1 and CDR2: SGHNT and YYREEE (reference sequence). V shed 4 bases and J 8 bases; nucleotides not matched to a gene: 6. This CDR3 has 13 residues. The CDR3 sequence: CASSPGTGKGYTF. CDR3 coding DNA: TGTGCCAGCAGCCCCGGGACAGGGAAGGGCTACACCTTC.

The chain employs TRBV2 and TRBJ1-1, with 8 bases that match TRBD1. The CDR3 has 14 residues. V lost 7 bases and J lost 2; bases outside the gene matches: 6. Germline CDR1 SNHLY, CDR2 FYNNEI. The CDR3 here is CASTYQGANTEAFF. The CDR3 DNA is TGTGCCAGCACTTACCAGGGGGCTAACACTGAAGCTTTCTTT.